One TCR beta chain is described in this entry. This specimen comes from a study of shared T cell receptors in the human thymus. Libraries were prepared by immunoSEQ multiplex PCR; TCRdb keeps only in-frame clonotypes and omits some of them. The sample has roughly 660,000 clones, over 75% seen once. Germline CDR1 and CDR2: MNHEY and SVGAGI. Trimming removed 6 bases from V and 5 bases from J; junction bases left unmatched: 9. The CDR3 length is 14 residues. The same sample was also studied in work on human thymus T cells. That study adds: Healthy Finnish infants having corrective surgery for congenital heart defects served as donors. Resections obtained during corrective heart surgery supplied the thymus tissue. Blood and thymic repertoires both appeared biased in V and J gene usage. Among unrelated individuals, related research reported thymic repertoires that overlapped highly.

This chain uses TRBV6-5 with TRBJ2-7, with TRBD1 matching 8 bases. The sample taken for sequencing was thymocytes. The clonotype comes from a boy under two years old with a congenital heart defect. The CDR3 DNA reads as TGTGCCAGCAGCTTACGGACAGGGTGGGACGAGCAGTACTTC. Translation: CASSLRTGWDEQYF.